This T cell receptor beta chain stems from a study of cytomegalovirus exposure and HLA in healthy donors. Study context: One earlier analysis, a look at some 180 million T cells, found more than 100 million unique TCR beta sequences. Notes on the study in general: A later analysis reportedly found that, within productive TCRs, an Asian-associated ancestry cluster had fewer N-insertions than the mean observed across the approximately 600 donors.

With 60 Vbeta and 13 Jbeta primers, the PCR was carried out. Clones were read by immunoSEQ multiplex PCR, and TCRdb kept only the in-frame ones, dropping some. In the table there are roughly 80,000 clones, less than 75% of which are singletons. The CDR3 is 15 residues long. V lost 3 bases, J lost 4 bases, and 16 bases lay in between. CDR1 is SGDLS, CDR2 YYNGEE, per germline. A word on this clone: Its specificity is not known.

The sequence derives from a man under 40 in good health and CMV-seropositive. Sequences were obtained from PBMCs. The chain joins TRBV9 to TRBJ1-2, with D hard to call. CDR3 DNA: TGTGCCAGCAGCGCAGCCCTATCAACAGCCTATGGCTACACCTTC. Protein: CASSAALSTAYGYTF.